Presented here are 31 T cell receptor beta chains from one specimen sequenced in a study of T cells in Graves' hyperthyroidism and ophthalmopathy. From RNA transcripts, TCR beta CDR3 regions were amplified. Using the HTBI primer set, a first-round RT-PCR was run on the TCR CDR3. One entry per CDR3 protein, called by TCRdb with MiXCR from the multiplex PCR reads. The data show 250,000 to 300,000 distinct CDR3 sequences, over 15% seen once. Sequencing used blood. These receptor sequences come from a woman aged 55-69 years with Graves' ophthalmopathy.

This clonotype was seen many times. The chain recombines TRBV5-6 with TRBJ2-3, with TRBD2 matching 10 bases. CDR1 is SGHDT, CDR2 YYEEEE, per germline. The CDR3 consists of 16 residues. Germline trimming cut 3 bases from V and 2 bases from J; bases unmatched to any gene: 6. As DNA, the CDR3 is TGTGCCAGCAGCTCGGGACTAGCGACCGTCACAGATACGCAGTATTTT. As protein: CASSSGLATVTDTQYF.

This clonotype was observed a single time. This chain connects TRBV6-1 to TRBJ1-3, with unresolved D. CDR3 length: 14 amino acids. Trimming stripped 4 bases from V and 0 bases from J, with 7 bases between. The germline V gene has CDR1 MNHNS and CDR2 SASEGT. This chain's CDR3 is CASSGQVSGNTIYF. Written as DNA, the CDR3 is TGTGCCAGCAGTGGTCAAGTCTCTGGAAACACCATATATTTT.

The J gene is TRBJ1-5, the V gene TRBV12-3 or TRBV12-4; no clear D gene. The V end lost 3 bases, the J end lost 5 bases, and 11 bases lay between the germline ends. The CDR3 sequence is 14 residues long. CDR3 sequence: CASSFRRLDQPQHF. In DNA form, the CDR3 reads TGTGCCAGCAGTTTTCGCAGGCTCGATCAGCCCCAGCATTTT.

This clonotype was picked up many times. The DNA of the CDR3 is TGTGCCAGCAGTTACTCGACAGGGGGCTACGAGCAGTACTTC. As protein: CASSYSTGGYEQYF. This sequence joins TRBV6-5 and TRBJ2-7; 9 nucleotides match TRBD1. In germline, CDR1 is MNHEY, CDR2 SVGAGI. The CDR3 totals 14 residues. The junction had 0 bases not matched to a gene; V was cut back by 0 bases and J by 3 bases.

Concerning this clonotype: This could be a read error, since a much larger clone is one nucleotide away. This chain connects TRBV2 to TRBJ2-1; tentatively, D is TRBD1 or TRBD2 (5 bases each). Germline V gene data show CDR1 as SNHLY and CDR2 as FYNNEI. This CDR3 region has 12 residues. The CDR3, as DNA: TGTGCCTGCAGTGGGGGTCCCAATGAGCAGTTCTTC. Its protein is CACSGGPNEQFF.

For this clonotype: Since a much larger clone is just one base distant, this may be a read error. This is likely a read error, given that the CDR3 carries no conserved phenylalanine or tryptophan at its end. V gene TRBV5-6 combines with J gene TRBJ2-1, with a tentative D call TRBD2 (7 bases). Germline CDR1 and CDR2: SGHDT and YYEEEE. Trimming took 0 bases from V and 7 from J, leaving 11 bases between them. The CDR3 loop spans 14 amino acids. CDR3: CASSLDRGGNEQFL. The CDR3 DNA follows: TGTGCCAGCAGCTTGGATAGGGGGGGGAATGAGCAGTTCCTC.

The rearrangement joins TRBV20-1 to TRBJ2-7; D unresolved. Trimming removed 6 bases at V and 4 bases at J, with 16 bases between. Germline CDR1 DFQATT, CDR2 SNEGSKA (reference sequence). The CDR3 totals 13 residues. In DNA form, the CDR3 reads TGCAGTGCCACCACCAGGACGAGGTACGAGCAGTACTTC. Amino acids: CSATTRTRYEQYF.

This clonotype was recorded many times. The V and J genes are TRBV6-1 and TRBJ2-7; the match to TRBD1 covers 7 bases. The length of the CDR3 is 12 residues. Germline assignment: CDR1 MNHNS and CDR2 SASEGT. V lost 8 bases to trimming and J lost 6 bases; unmatched junction nucleotides: 7. CDR3 protein: CASSPDRVEQYF. For the CDR3, the DNA is TGTGCCAGCTCACCCGACAGGGTCGAGCAGTACTTC.

The table lists this clonotype with many counts. V is TRBV18 and J is TRBJ2-1, with D possibly matching TRBD2 (5 bases). V was cut by 0 bases and J by 10 bases, with 10 bases left in between. Germline values: CDR1 KGHSH, CDR2 LQKENI. This CDR3 region has 13 residues. The CDR3 bases are TGTGCCAGCTCACCACCGGAACTAGACGAGCAGTTCTTC. Its protein product is CASSPPELDEQFF.

There are many counts of this clonotype. This chain links TRBV27 with TRBJ2-3; 10 bases are a match to TRBD2. The CDR3 extends over 16 amino acids. The V segment lost 8 bases and the J segment 4 bases; nucleotides outside the gene matches: 12. Germline CDR1 is MNHEY and CDR2 is SMNVEV (reference sequence). CDR3 loop: CASGRRERGGPDTQYF. CDR3 coding DNA: TGTGCCAGCGGGCGTCGAGAGCGGGGGGGCCCAGATACGCAGTATTTT.

The chain joins TRBV12-5 to TRBJ1-2, with 7 bases fitting TRBD1. Trimming took 1 base from V and 4 from J; bases not matched to a gene: 9. The CDR3 spans 16 residues. Germline V gene sequence: CDR1 LGHNT, CDR2 FRNRAP. The DNA for the CDR3 is TGTGCTAGTGGTTTGGCTACAGGGGCGCTGAGCTATGGCTACACCTTC. Protein: CASGLATGALSYGYTF. The complete variable domain, with remaining parts taken from reference TRBV12-5 and TRBJ1-2, reads DARVTQTPRHKVTEMGQEVTMRCQPILGHNTVFWYRQTMMQGLELLAYFRNRAPLDDSGMPKDRFSAEMPDATLATLKIQPSEPRDSAVYFCASGLATGALSYGYTFGSGTRLTVV.

A few counts support this clonotype. The chain uses TRBV9 and TRBJ1-5; 9 bases match TRBD1. The junction had 15 bases not matched to a gene; V was cut back by 4 bases and J by 1 base. This CDR3 is built from 19 residues. Per germline, CDR1 SGDLS and CDR2 YYNGEE. The CDR3 region has the DNA TGTGCCAGCAGCTTCCGGGACAGGGCTGTAGGAAGGAGCAATCAGCCCCAGCATTTT. Its translation is CASSFRDRAVGRSNQPQHF.

This clonotype was seen a handful of times. The chain recombines TRBV7-2 with TRBJ1-1; 8 positions agree with TRBD1. The CDR3 contains 15 residues. CDR1 is SGHTA, CDR2 FQGNSA, per germline. The V and J ends lost 2 bases and 4 bases, in that order; junction bases with no gene match: 6. The CDR3 coding sequence is TGTGCCAGCAGCTTATGGTCAGGGGGCGGCACTGAAGCTTTCTTT. Its protein is CASSLWSGGGTEAFF.

The table lists this clonotype with many counts. The chain employs TRBV20-1 and TRBJ2-3; TRBD2 matches at 16 bases. The CDR3 length is 16 residues. Looked up from germline, CDR1 is DFQATT and CDR2 is SNEGSKA (reference sequence). The junction had 7 bases not matched to a gene; V was cut back by 6 bases and J by 4 bases. CDR3 nucleotide sequence: TGCAGTGCCACCGGGACTAGCGGGAGGGCCGCAGATACGCAGTATTTT. It translates to CSATGTSGRAADTQYF.

This clonotype showed up many times. The J gene is TRBJ2-3, the V gene TRBV20-1; D may match TRBD1 or TRBD2 (5 bases each). The V end lost 3 bases, the J end lost 6 bases, and 10 bases lay between the germline ends. The CDR3 loop spans 12 amino acids. Germline V gene sequence: CDR1 DFQATT, CDR2 SNEGSKA (reference sequence). The CDR3 sequence: CSASFEGDTQYF. In nucleotides, the CDR3 is TGCAGTGCTAGTTTTGAGGGGGATACGCAGTATTTT.

This clonotype was seen many times. The V gene is TRBV6-1, the J gene TRBJ2-1; D is uncertain. Trimming took 6 bases from V and 8 from J, leaving 17 bases between them. The V gene's germline CDR1 is MNHNS and CDR2 SASEGT. CDR3 length equals 14 residues. The CDR3 sequence is CASSYGPKSDEQFF. CDR3 DNA: TGTGCCAGCAGCTATGGACCAAAATCGGATGAGCAGTTCTTC.

Ten or more counts support this clonotype. The CDR3 reads CASSPRLAGGQETQYF. In DNA, the CDR3 is TGTGCCAGCAGCCCTCGACTAGCGGGAGGGCAAGAGACCCAGTACTTC. This chain joins TRBV3-1 and TRBJ2-5; 14 bases are a match to TRBD2. V lost 4 bases and J lost 2; bases outside the gene matches: 3. The germline V gene has CDR1 LGHDT and CDR2 YNNKEL (reference sequence). This CDR3 comprises 16 residues.

This clonotype appeared many times. The chain combines TRBV7-2 with TRBJ2-7, with D hard to call. The CDR3 contains 14 residues. V lost 2 bases and J lost 2, with 10 bases in between. Germline CDR1 SGHTA, CDR2 FQGNSA. The CDR3 DNA is TGTGCCAGCAGCTTATGGGCAGACCCCTACGAGCAGTACTTC. Its translation: CASSLWADPYEQYF.

This clonotype was counted many times. This chain uses TRBV6-1 with TRBJ1-1; D unclear. There are 13 residues in the CDR3. V dropped 4 bases and J dropped 4 bases, with 10 bases sitting between them. Germline values: CDR1 MNHNS, CDR2 SASEGT. For the CDR3, the DNA is TGTGCCAGCAGTGCCCACAGCGGCACTGAAGCTTTCTTT. It translates to CASSAHSGTEAFF.

This clonotype was counted ten times or more. The V gene is TRBV7-2, the J gene TRBJ1-4, with D possibly TRBD1 on 6 matching bases. Germline values: CDR1 SGHTA, CDR2 FQGNSA. The CDR3 loop spans 15 amino acids. V was cut by 5 bases and J by 5 bases, with 15 bases left in between. The CDR3 region is CASSLGTLRNEKLFF. In nucleotides, the CDR3 is TGTGCCAGCAGCCTGGGGACATTACGGAATGAAAAACTGTTTTTT.

A few counts support this clonotype. V gene TRBV7-9 combines with J gene TRBJ1-3, with D unresolved. The CDR3 is 14 amino acids. The V gene lost 3 bases and the J gene lost 2 bases, with 8 bases spanning the gap. Germline CDR1 is SEHNR and CDR2 is FQNEAQ (reference sequence). CDR3 sequence reads: CASSFLGPGNTIYF. The DNA of the CDR3 is TGTGCCAGCAGCTTCTTAGGGCCTGGAAACACCATATATTTT.

This clonotype was detected only once. This chain links TRBV24-1 with TRBJ1-1; 7 bases match TRBD1. V lost 1 base and J lost 4; bases outside the gene matches: 5. Germline values: CDR1 KGHDR, CDR2 SFDVKD. This CDR3 spans 15 amino acids. In DNA form, the CDR3 reads TGTGCCACCAGTGATTTTGGGCAGGGGGGCACTGAAGCTTTCTTT. This codes for CATSDFGQGGTEAFF.

This chain connects TRBV7-7 to TRBJ2-1; D uncertain. This CDR3 contains 13 residues. V lost 5 bases, J lost 9 bases, and 14 bases lay in between. In germline, CDR1 is SSHAT, CDR2 FNYEAQ (reference sequence). The CDR3 coding sequence is TGTGCCAGCAGCCCAGACTCGGGTGGTGAGCAGTTCTTC. Translation: CASSPDSGGEQFF.

The genes are TRBV6-2 or TRBV6-3 and TRBJ1-5, with D possibly TRBD1 on 6 matching bases. CDR1 MNHEY and CDR2 SVGEGT come from the germline V gene. The CDR3 is made up of 13 amino acids. V lost 4 bases and J lost 5, with 9 bases in between. CDR3 protein: CASSSDSHQPQHF. DNA of the CDR3: TGTGCCAGCAGTTCGGACAGCCATCAGCCCCAGCATTTT.

The chain combines TRBV20-1 with TRBJ2-7; D is possibly TRBD2 (6 bases). CDR1 and CDR2 (germline): DFQATT, SNEGSKA (reference sequence). CDR3 size: 13 residues. The germline V and J ends were trimmed by 7 bases and 2 bases, with 15 bases remaining between them. The CDR3 here is CSGRRGEAYEQYF. Here the CDR3 DNA reads TGCAGTGGCCGCCGCGGGGAGGCCTACGAGCAGTACTTC.

The sample holds a few counts of this clonotype. V is TRBV27 and J is TRBJ2-7; D call uncertain. CDR3 size: 15 residues. V was clipped by 2 bases and J by 2 bases, with 13 bases between them. Germline CDR1 reads MNHEY; CDR2 reads SMNVEV (reference sequence). Here the CDR3 DNA reads TGTGCCAGCAGTTTAGGGCAGAACCTTGCCTACGAGCAGTACTTC. This gives the protein CASSLGQNLAYEQYF.

Of note for this clonotype: This CDR3 fails to terminate in the conserved phenylalanine or tryptophan, so it likely reflects a read error. V usage is TRBV7-9 and J usage is TRBJ1-6; the D is unclear. Trimming cost V 1 base and J 6 bases, with 10 bases left between them. The CDR3 has 15 amino acids. In germline, CDR1 is SEHNR, CDR2 FQNEAQ (reference sequence). CDR3 sequence reads: CASSLDVDLNSPLHL. CDR3 bases: TGTGCCAGCAGCTTAGATGTGGACCTTAATTCACCCCTCCACCTT.

About this clonotype itself: A read error may explain this, as a much larger clone is one base away. The chain links TRBV20-1 to TRBJ1-4; D ambiguous. Germline CDR1 reads DFQATT; CDR2 reads SNEGSKA (reference sequence). The CDR3 runs to 13 residues. The V end was cut by 1 base, the J end by 7 bases, with 10 bases between. The CDR3 DNA follows: TGCAGTGCTAGAGCCAGCAATAGTGAAAAACTGTTTTTT. The encoded protein is CSARASNSEKLFF.

This clonotype was counted a few times. The J gene is TRBJ2-3, the V gene TRBV6-1, with 10 bases lining up with TRBD2. The V gene end was trimmed by 6 bases and the J gene end by 3 bases; junction bases not matched to a gene: 6. The germline V gene encodes CDR1 MNHNS and CDR2 SASEGT. This CDR3 region has 15 residues. The CDR3 coding sequence is TGTGCCAGCAGGCCAGGACTAGCGGAAACAGATACGCAGTATTTT. Its protein is CASRPGLAETDTQYF.

Many counts were recorded for this clonotype. V is TRBV12-3 or TRBV12-4 and J is TRBJ2-3, with D possibly being TRBD1 (6 bases). The V gene lost 2 bases and the J gene lost 3 bases, with 18 bases spanning the gap. The CDR3 consists of 17 residues. The CDR3 DNA reads as TGTGCCAGCAGTTTATCAAAGGGGGTCCAGGGGACAGATACGCAGTATTTT. Protein product: CASSLSKGVQGTDTQYF.

This clonotype was recorded many times. The chain couples TRBV12-3 or TRBV12-4 to TRBJ1-4; tentatively, D is TRBD1 (5 bases). This CDR3 has 15 residues. V was trimmed by 8 bases and J by 5 bases, leaving 18 bases between them. In DNA, the CDR3 is TGTGCCAGCCGCCGGGACTCGGAGGAGAATGAAAAACTGTTTTTT. It yields the protein CASRRDSEENEKLFF.